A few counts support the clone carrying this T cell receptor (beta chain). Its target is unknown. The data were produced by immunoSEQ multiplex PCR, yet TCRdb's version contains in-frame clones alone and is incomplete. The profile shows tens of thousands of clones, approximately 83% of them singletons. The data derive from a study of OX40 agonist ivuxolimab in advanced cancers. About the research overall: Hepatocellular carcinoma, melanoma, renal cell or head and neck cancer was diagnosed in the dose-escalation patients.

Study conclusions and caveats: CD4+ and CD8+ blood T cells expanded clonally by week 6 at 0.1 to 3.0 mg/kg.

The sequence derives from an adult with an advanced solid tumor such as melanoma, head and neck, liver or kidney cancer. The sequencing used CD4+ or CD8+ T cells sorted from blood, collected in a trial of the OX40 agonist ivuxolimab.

CDR3 sequence reads: CASSLFRGSYNEQFF. CDR3 in DNA: TGTGCCAGCAGCTTATTCAGGGGCTCCTACAATGAGCAGTTCTTC. V usage is TRBV7-8 and J usage is TRBJ2-1, with D perhaps matching TRBD1 (6 bases). The CDR3 length is 15 residues. The V gene's germline CDR1 is SGHVS and CDR2 FQNEAQ. V lost 2 bases and J lost 0, with 8 bases in between.